These 28 T cell receptor beta chains were all obtained from the same sample, sequenced in a study of blood T cell repertoires in COVID-19. Sequencing used immunoSEQ multiplex PCR; TCRdb keeps in-frame clones, though not all of them. The sample includes some 220,000 clones, 84% of them seen just once. The sequencing sample was made of peripheral blood. Receptors were obtained from a man over 45 with acute or convalescent COVID-19.

V usage is TRBV6-6 and J usage is TRBJ1-3; D ambiguous. Trimming took off 2 bases at V and 4 bases at J, with 6 bases between the two ends. CDR1 and CDR2 from the germline V gene are MNHNY and SVGAGI (reference sequence). The length of the CDR3 is 13 residues. The CDR3 nucleotides read TGTGCCAGCAGTTACGCGGTCGGAAACACCATATATTTT. Amino acids: CASSYAVGNTIYF.

V gene TRBV6-5 combines with J gene TRBJ1-1; TRBD1 is a possible D gene (5 bases). The CDR3 contains 14 residues. Germline values: CDR1 MNHEY, CDR2 SVGAGI. The germline V and J ends were trimmed by 6 bases and 0 bases, with 11 bases remaining between them. The CDR3 here is CASSRQFMNTEAFF. CDR3 DNA sequence: TGTGCCAGCAGCAGACAGTTCATGAACACTGAAGCTTTCTTT.

V gene TRBV18 combines with J gene TRBJ1-5, with 8 bases aligning to TRBD1. V was clipped by 2 bases and J by 6 bases; unmatched bases: 3. The CDR3 length is 14 residues. CDR1 and CDR2 from the germline V gene are KGHSH and LQKENI. This CDR3 is CASSPGTGFQPQHF. CDR3 nucleotides: TGTGCCAGCTCACCAGGGACAGGTTTTCAGCCCCAGCATTTT.

DNA for the CDR3: TGTGCCTGGACGGCAGGTCTCGACCCTTATGGCTACACCTTC. It encodes CAWTAGLDPYGYTF. The V and J genes are TRBV30 and TRBJ1-2; D gene ambiguous. The CDR3 spans 14 residues. Trimming stripped 4 bases from V and 5 bases from J, with 17 bases between. CDR1 GTSNPN and CDR2 SVGIG come from the germline V gene (reference sequence).

The V call is TRBV6-5, the J call TRBJ1-1, with D perhaps matching TRBD1 (6 bases). The germline V gene encodes CDR1 MNHEY and CDR2 SVGAGI. Trimming removed 5 bases from V and 0 bases from J, with 10 bases in between. The CDR3 is 14 amino acids. CDR3 region: CASSTQGLNTEAFF. CDR3 DNA sequence: TGTGCCAGCAGTACGCAGGGGTTGAACACTGAAGCTTTCTTT.

V and J are TRBV13 and TRBJ2-3, with 8 bases that match TRBD2. CDR1 and CDR2 from the germline V gene are PRHDT and FYEKMQ (reference sequence). This CDR3 has 14 residues. V trimming: 10 bases; J trimming: 3 bases; junction bases outside the gene matches: 9. The CDR3 loop is CATVLAGWTDTQYF. In nucleotides, the CDR3 is TGTGCCACCGTTTTAGCGGGATGGACAGATACGCAGTATTTT.

V usage is TRBV29-1 and J usage is TRBJ2-5, with a tentative D call TRBD2 (5 bases). This CDR3 region has 14 residues. CDR1 is SQVTM, CDR2 ANQGSEA, per germline. With 6 bases removed from V and 4 bases from J, the gap between germline ends came to 18 bases. The CDR3, as DNA: TGCAGCGTCCACTCCACGCTAGCTGTAGAGACCCAGTACTTC. Protein: CSVHSTLAVETQYF.

This clone was counted ten times or more. The V gene is TRBV5-1, the J gene TRBJ1-1, with a tentative D call TRBD1 (6 bases). This CDR3 has 14 amino acids. Trimming removed 4 bases from V and 1 base from J, with 11 bases in between. Germline V lookup: CDR1 SGHRS, CDR2 YFSETQ. The CDR3 DNA reads as TGCGCCAGCAGCGTGGGACACCAGAACACTGAAGCTTTCTTT. This sequence encodes CASSVGHQNTEAFF.

The J gene is TRBJ2-3, the V gene TRBV5-1, with 8 bases matching TRBD1. This CDR3 has 15 amino acids. Germline assignment: CDR1 SGHRS and CDR2 YFSETQ. V dropped 0 bases and J dropped 4; count of bases not matched to a gene: 4. CDR3 in amino acids: CASSLAGGGADTQYF. CDR3 coding DNA: TGCGCCAGCAGCTTGGCAGGGGGCGGCGCAGATACGCAGTATTTT.

The rearrangement links TRBV19 to TRBJ2-3; unclear D gene. CDR1 LNHDA and CDR2 SQIVND come from the germline V gene (reference sequence). This CDR3 spans 14 amino acids. V was cut by 0 bases and J by 10 bases, with 14 bases left in between. CDR3 coding DNA: TGTGCCAGTAGTATAGATCCGAGACAAAACGCGCAGTATTTT. Protein product: CASSIDPRQNAQYF. Using reference TRBV19 and TRBJ2-3 for the parts outside the CDR3, the full variable domain is DGGITQSPKYLFRKEGQNVTLSCEQNLNHDAMYWYRQDPGQGLRLIYYSQIVNDFQKGDIAEGYSVSREKKESFPLTVTSAQKNPTAFYLCASSIDPRQNAQYFGPGTRLTVL.

The rearrangement uses TRBV4-1 and TRBJ2-2, with 7 bases lining up with TRBD1. CDR1 is MGHRA and CDR2 is YSYEKL in the germline V gene. The ends lost 2 bases at V and 6 bases at J; junction bases unmatched: 3. The CDR3 has 14 amino acids. The CDR3 spells CASSQIRGSGELFF. The CDR3 DNA sequence: TGCGCCAGCAGCCAAATCAGGGGGTCCGGGGAGCTGTTTTTT.

The V call is TRBV27, the J call TRBJ2-1; TRBD2 is a possible D gene (6 bases). This CDR3 spans 12 amino acids. With 2 bases removed from V and 15 bases from J, the gap between germline ends came to 14 bases. CDR1 is MNHEY, CDR2 SMNVEV, per germline (reference sequence). The CDR3 sequence: CASSLPTGAAFF. As DNA, the CDR3 is TGTGCCAGCAGTTTACCCACGGGAGCTGCGTTCTTC.

This chain joins TRBV25-1 and TRBJ1-2; D might be TRBD1 (5 bases). The CDR3 consists of 13 residues. CDR1 is MGHDK and CDR2 is SYGVNS in the germline V gene. Trimming cost V 2 bases and J 8 bases, with 12 bases left between them. The CDR3 here is CASSEVGARGYTF. In DNA form, the CDR3 reads TGTGCCAGCAGTGAAGTAGGGGCCAGGGGCTACACCTTC.

The J gene is TRBJ2-2, the V gene TRBV9; TRBD1 matches at 9 bases. Trimming at V came to 3 bases and at J to 3 bases, leaving 6 bases not matched to a gene. This CDR3 is 16 amino acids long. Germline CDR1 reads SGDLS; CDR2 reads YYNGEE. The CDR3 region has the DNA TGTGCCAGCAGCGGCCGGGACAGGGAGCACACCGGGGAGCTGTTTTTT. It codes for CASSGRDREHTGELFF. The full variable domain, completed using reference TRBV9 and TRBJ2-2, is DSGVTQTPKHLITATGQRVTLRCSPRSGDLSVYWYQQSLDQGLQFLIQYYNGEERAKGNILERFSAQQFPDLHSELNLSSLELGDSALYFCASSGRDREHTGELFFGEGSRLTVL.

V and J are TRBV7-3 and TRBJ1-6, with TRBD1 as a possible D gene (6 bases). Between the trimmed V and J ends, which lost 4 bases and 10 bases, there was a span of 14 bases. Germline values: CDR1 SGHTA, CDR2 FQGTGA. The CDR3 spans 14 residues. The CDR3 DNA reads as TGTGCCAGCAGCTGGGCCGGGACACAATCACCCCTCCACTTT. Amino acid sequence: CASSWAGTQSPLHF.

The V gene is TRBV6-6, the J gene TRBJ1-1, with D maybe TRBD1 (5 bases). Germline V gives CDR1 MNHNY, CDR2 SVGAGI (reference sequence). CDR3 size: 14 residues. V was shortened by 7 bases and J by 0 bases, with 12 bases between the two germline ends. CDR3 sequence: CASTLTALNTEAFF. For the CDR3, the DNA is TGTGCCAGCACCCTGACAGCTCTGAACACTGAAGCTTTCTTT.

This chain joins TRBV7-9 and TRBJ1-2, with D tentatively TRBD1 (5 bases). Looked up from germline, CDR1 is SEHNR and CDR2 is FQNEAQ (reference sequence). Trimming stripped 6 bases from V and 7 bases from J, with 21 bases between. This CDR3 is built from 15 residues. The CDR3 nucleotides are TGTGCCAGCAGTTATGAGTTGGAGGGGCCGGTTGGCTACACCTTC. Encoded protein: CASSYELEGPVGYTF.

The V and J genes are TRBV6-5 and TRBJ2-1, with TRBD1 matching over 10 bases. The CDR3 covers 15 residues. V was clipped by 6 bases and J by 7 bases; unmatched bases: 9. Germline lookup yields CDR1 MNHEY and CDR2 SVGAGI. In nucleotides, the CDR3 is TGTGCCAGCAGACGGACAGGGGGTCTATTAAATGAGCAGTTCTTC. It codes for CASRRTGGLLNEQFF.

This clone was counted once. CDR3 amino acids: CASSYGRPTEAFF. CDR3 in DNA: TGTGCCAGCAGTTACGGGAGGCCCACTGAAGCTTTCTTT. The rearrangement joins TRBV6-6 to TRBJ1-1; no clear D gene. The CDR3 runs to 13 residues. Germline values: CDR1 MNHNY, CDR2 SVGAGI (reference sequence). The ends were cut back, 2 bases at V and 4 bases at J, with 8 bases in the middle.

The table lists this clone with a few counts. The J gene is TRBJ2-7, the V gene TRBV11-2; weak D call: TRBD1 (6 bases). The V end lost 3 bases, the J end lost 6 bases, and 12 bases lay between the germline ends. Germline CDR1 is SGHAT and CDR2 is FQNNGV. CDR3 size: 13 residues. CDR3 amino acids: CASSLQGQGEQYF. DNA for the CDR3: TGTGCCAGCAGCTTGCAGGGGCAGGGCGAGCAGTACTTC.

The V and J genes are TRBV29-1 and TRBJ2-3; D not resolved. Germline V gives CDR1 SQVTM, CDR2 ANQGSEA. V lost 4 bases and J 0 bases, leaving 11 bases between the germline ends. This CDR3 has 14 residues. The CDR3 nucleotides read TGCAGCGTTGTGGCAGTCTCTAGCACAGATACGCAGTATTTT. It is translated as CSVVAVSSTDTQYF.

V usage is TRBV27 and J usage is TRBJ1-6; D gene unclear. CDR3 length equals 17 residues. The germline V gene encodes CDR1 MNHEY and CDR2 SMNVEV (reference sequence). Trimming took off 2 bases at V and 2 bases at J, with 13 bases between the two ends. DNA of the CDR3: TGTGCCAGCAGTTTAATGTCCCCCCGGGCCTATAATTCACCCCTCCACTTT. This encodes CASSLMSPRAYNSPLHF.

The chain is built from TRBV4-1 and TRBJ2-1, with 10 bases matching TRBD2. This CDR3 region has 15 residues. Germline assignment: CDR1 MGHRA and CDR2 YSYEKL. The trim removed 6 bases at V and 4 bases at J, leaving 6 bases unmatched. DNA for the CDR3: TGCGCCAGCAGGGACGGACTAGCGGATTACAATGAGCAGTTCTTC. Translating it yields CASRDGLADYNEQFF.

The CDR3 sequence is CASSDSSGSGGYTF. CDR3 coding DNA: TGTGCCAGCAGTGACTCATCGGGCTCGGGGGGCTACACCTTC. The chain recombines TRBV6-4 with TRBJ1-2, with D unresolved. V lost 0 bases and J 8 bases, leaving 13 bases between the germline ends. The CDR3 runs 14 residues. Germline CDR1 MRHNA, CDR2 SNTAGT.

The chain links TRBV14 to TRBJ2-7; maybe TRBD1 (5 bases). Trimming removed 4 bases at V and 2 bases at J, with 12 bases between. CDR1 and CDR2 (germline): SGHDN, FVKESK. The CDR3 length is 14 residues. CDR3 residues: CASSPIGVPYEQYF. As DNA, the CDR3 is TGTGCCAGCAGCCCGATAGGGGTTCCCTACGAGCAGTACTTC.

This clone showed up just a few times. The rearrangement links TRBV4-1 to TRBJ2-5, with TRBD2 matching over 8 bases. The CDR3 contains 14 residues. V shed 5 bases and J 1 base; nucleotides not matched to a gene: 3. Germline V lookup: CDR1 MGHRA, CDR2 YSYEKL. CDR3 region: CASSARGGQETQYF. The CDR3 region has the DNA TGCGCCAGCAGCGCCCGGGGGGGCCAAGAGACCCAGTACTTC.

The chain couples TRBV9 to TRBJ2-3, with D perhaps TRBD2 (5 bases). The germline V and J ends were trimmed by 0 bases and 5 bases, with 10 bases remaining between them. Germline CDR1 and CDR2: SGDLS and YYNGEE. CDR3 length: 14 residues. CDR3: CASSVATRQDTQYF. DNA for the CDR3: TGTGCCAGCAGCGTAGCTACTAGACAAGATACGCAGTATTTT.

The genes are TRBV11-3 and TRBJ2-6, with a possible D match to TRBD2 (6 bases). The CDR3 is made up of 16 amino acids. Germline assignment: CDR1 SGHNT and CDR2 YENEEA. The germline V and J ends were trimmed by 0 bases and 1 base, with 7 bases remaining between them. The DNA of the CDR3 is TGTGCCAGCAGCTTAGATGGGACTTCTGGGGCCAACGTCCTGACTTTC. This sequence encodes CASSLDGTSGANVLTF.